This T cell receptor beta chain was profiled in a study of T cell repertoires in cytomegalovirus infection (dated by TCRdb to between 2017 and 2020). Context from the whole study: The peptide stimulations were aimed at well-studied HLA-B-restricted epitopes as well as recently identified HLA-C-restricted CMV epitopes, whose presentation resists viral immunomodulation. The HLA type of each donor mattered for the analysis, because public TCR beta signatures pointed to carriage of CMV infection along with the matching HLA type. Results the study describes overall, beyond this receptor: The ex vivo response was dominated by HLA-C-restricted CMV-specific TCR beta clonotypes, and the single most frequent clonotype in two of eight donors was supplied by these HLA-C-restricted clonotypes. Cumulative frequency of public TCR beta family members discriminated carriers of CMV infection plus the relevant HLA type in this cohort and an independent roughly 340-donor cohort.

CDR1 SGHRS and CDR2 YFSETQ are derived from the germline V gene. Trimming removed 1 base from V and 6 bases from J, leaving 9 bases between the germline ends. The CDR3 numbers 13 residues from cysteine through phenylalanine. Only the CDR3 DNA stays, 39 bases, in frame from base 1. Read against the paper, the sample's treatment or condition label means: in vitro stimulation with specific CMV peptide epitopes to enrich CMV-specific T cells. About this clonotype: There is no known antigen for this receptor. No base-level quality is on record; no much larger clone is a single base apart.

This sample was sequenced with an Illumina HiSeq 1500. TCRdb redid the processing of the public reads, applying fastp at Q25 and MiXCR, and retained in-frame beta chains. Rows matching on CDR3 protein sequence are summarized as one entry with the most common DNA and genes. The sample includes hundreds of thousands of distinct CDR3 sequences, with approximately 42% observed a single time. The top ten hold around two fifths of the sample. The clonotype was recovered from a human donor in good health (CMV status not recorded). Some clones in this sample may be carry-over from other donors' samples. The material was cultured PBMCs, obtained from culture after CMV antigen stimulation. The chain couples TRBV5-1 to TRBJ2-3; the D segment could be TRBD2, given 6 matching bases. The CDR3 loop reads CASSLTSWDTQYF. Read as DNA, the sequence is TGCGCCAGCAGCTTGACTAGCTGGGATACGCAGTATTTT.